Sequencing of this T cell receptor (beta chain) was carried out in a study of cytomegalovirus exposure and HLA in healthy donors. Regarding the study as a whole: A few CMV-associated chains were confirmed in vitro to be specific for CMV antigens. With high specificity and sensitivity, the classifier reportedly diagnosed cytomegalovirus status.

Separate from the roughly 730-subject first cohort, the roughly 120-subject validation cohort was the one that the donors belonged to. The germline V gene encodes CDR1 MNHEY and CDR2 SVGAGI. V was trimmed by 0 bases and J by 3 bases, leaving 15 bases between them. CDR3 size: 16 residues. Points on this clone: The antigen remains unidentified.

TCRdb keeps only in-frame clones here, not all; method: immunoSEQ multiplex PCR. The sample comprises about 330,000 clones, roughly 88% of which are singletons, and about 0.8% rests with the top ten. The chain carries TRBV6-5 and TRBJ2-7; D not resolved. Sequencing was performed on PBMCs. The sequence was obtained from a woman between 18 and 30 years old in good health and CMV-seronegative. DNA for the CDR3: TGTGCCAGCAGTTACTCAACCATTAACAACCTCTACGAGCAGTACTTC. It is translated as CASSYSTINNLYEQYF.